This entry lists 21 T cell receptor beta chains sequenced from one sample in a study of blood T cell repertoires in COVID-19. TCRdb's copy holds only in-frame clones and misses some; the assay was immunoSEQ multiplex PCR. The table shows about 210,000 clones, with roughly 85% occurring only once. The sample consisted of peripheral blood. Every receptor here comes from a woman aged 65 to 85 with COVID-19, enrolled during active disease.

This chain connects TRBV28 to TRBJ1-3; D unresolved. CDR3 length: 13 amino acids. Germline loops: CDR1 MDHEN, CDR2 SYDVKM. Trimming stripped 5 bases from V and 2 bases from J, with 7 bases between. CDR3 sequence reads: CASSRLAGNTIYF. The CDR3 DNA reads as TGTGCCAGCAGTCGCCTAGCTGGAAACACCATATATTTT.

The chain combines TRBV2 with TRBJ1-2; no reliable D call. There are 14 residues in the CDR3. V shed 3 bases and J shed 8 bases, with 16 bases lying between them. The V gene's germline CDR1 is SNHLY and CDR2 FYNNEI. This CDR3 reads CASSDPSGIGGYTF. CDR3 coding DNA: TGTGCCAGCAGTGACCCCTCGGGGATTGGCGGCTACACCTTC.

The CDR3 DNA is TGTGCCAGCAGTTACTCCGGGACAGGGGGCGGGGAGACCCAGTACTTC. This gives the protein CASSYSGTGGGETQYF. The V and J genes are TRBV6-5 and TRBJ2-5; 12 positions agree with TRBD1. Losses at the gene ends were 0 bases for V and 5 bases for J; bases not matched to a gene: 4. Germline V gene sequence: CDR1 MNHEY, CDR2 SVGAGI. The CDR3 sequence is 16 residues long.

This clone was picked up one time. The CDR3 DNA reads as TGTGCCAGGATAAGACAGGGAGGTACTGAAGCTTTCTTT. Encoded protein: CARIRQGGTEAFF. This sequence joins TRBV30 and TRBJ1-1; 7 bases fit TRBD1. The CDR3 covers 13 residues. After removal of 8 bases from V and 5 bases from J, the junction contained 11 bases not matched to a gene. Germline V lookup: CDR1 GTSNPN, CDR2 SVGIG (reference sequence).

The CDR3 nucleotides read TGCAGCGTGAAGGGACTAGCGGGATTGTACGAGCAGTACTTC. This translates into CSVKGLAGLYEQYF. This rearrangement joins TRBV29-1 to TRBJ2-7, with 13 nucleotides matching TRBD2. The CDR3 contains 14 residues. The trim removed 6 bases at V and 4 bases at J, leaving 6 bases unmatched. Germline CDR1 SQVTM, CDR2 ANQGSEA.

The chain uses TRBV11-2 and TRBJ1-2, with D tentatively TRBD1 (5 bases). Germline CDR1 SGHAT, CDR2 FQNNGV. Trimming stripped 5 bases from V and 6 bases from J, with 10 bases between. This CDR3 is 12 amino acids long. The CDR3 nucleotides are TGTGCCAGCAGCAGCTTAGGGGATGGCTACACCTTC. Its protein product is CASSSLGDGYTF.

The gene calls are TRBV18 and TRBJ2-1; 9 positions match TRBD1. The V segment lost 3 bases and the J segment 9 bases; nucleotides outside the gene matches: 6. CDR3 length equals 14 residues. CDR1 and CDR2 (germline): KGHSH, LQKENI. CDR3 in amino acids: CASSPTGGSGEQFF. The DNA for the CDR3 is TGTGCCAGCTCACCTACAGGGGGCTCGGGTGAGCAGTTCTTC.

The chain links TRBV10-3 to TRBJ1-1, with TRBD1 as a possible D gene (5 bases). Looked up from germline, CDR1 is ENHRY and CDR2 is SYGVKD. CDR3 length: 13 residues. V was trimmed by 2 bases and J by 9 bases, leaving 13 bases between them. The CDR3 protein is CAISETTAYKAFF. In nucleotides, the CDR3 is TGTGCCATCAGTGAGACGACAGCCTATAAAGCTTTCTTT.

This chain links TRBV24-1 with TRBJ2-1; TRBD2 might be the D (6 bases). Trimming left V 1 base short and J 10 bases short, with 22 bases between. Per germline, CDR1 KGHDR and CDR2 SFDVKD. The CDR3 is 17 residues long. CDR3 nucleotides: TGTGCCACCAGTGATTTTTCCGACACGGCCGGGGGTCTGGAGCAGTTCTTC. Protein sequence: CATSDFSDTAGGLEQFF.

The chain links TRBV5-4 to TRBJ1-5, with TRBD1 as a possible D gene (6 bases). There are 16 residues in the CDR3. Trimming took off 1 base at V and 1 base at J, with 12 bases between the two ends. Germline CDR1 SGHNT, CDR2 YYREEE (reference sequence). CDR3 DNA sequence: TGTGCCAGCAGCTTGTTCGGGGGGGGCAGCAATCAGCCCCAGCATTTT. It encodes CASSLFGGGSNQPQHF.

The chain joins TRBV30 to TRBJ1-1, with D maybe TRBD1 (6 bases). The CDR3 totals 13 residues. CDR1 is GTSNPN, CDR2 SVGIG, per germline (reference sequence). The DNA of the CDR3 is TGTGCTCTAGGGGGGGGCCCGAACACTGAAGCTTTCTTT. Protein product: CALGGGPNTEAFF.

The rearrangement joins TRBV6-5 to TRBJ1-5; 8 bases agree with TRBD1. With 2 bases clipped from V and 9 bases from J, the junction kept 6 bases outside the gene matches. CDR1 MNHEY and CDR2 SVGAGI come from the germline V gene. The CDR3 length is 14 residues. The CDR3 DNA is TGTGCCAGCAGTTACAGGACAGGGAATACGCCCCAGCATTTT. Translated, it gives CASSYRTGNTPQHF.

V usage is TRBV27 and J usage is TRBJ1-6, with a possible D match to TRBD1 (6 bases). V was shortened by 4 bases and J by 9 bases, with 13 bases between the two germline ends. Germline CDR1 reads MNHEY; CDR2 reads SMNVEV (reference sequence). The CDR3 is made up of 14 amino acids. The CDR3 nucleotides are TGTGCCAGCAGTTCAGGACAGACACGTTCACCCCTCCACTTT. It is translated as CASSSGQTRSPLHF.

The J gene is TRBJ1-2, the V gene TRBV19; D may be TRBD1 (5 bases). V was trimmed by 1 base and J by 5 bases, leaving 14 bases between them. The CDR3 is made up of 15 amino acids. Per germline, CDR1 LNHDA and CDR2 SQIVND (reference sequence). CDR3 nucleotides: TGTGCCAGTAGTATAGTAAGAGGGGAGGTGTATGGCTACACCTTC. It translates to CASSIVRGEVYGYTF.

This chain joins TRBV19 and TRBJ1-2, with D maybe TRBD1 (6 bases). The CDR3 consists of 16 residues. Germline assignment: CDR1 LNHDA and CDR2 SQIVND (reference sequence). The V gene lost 5 bases and the J gene lost 4 bases, with 20 bases spanning the gap. CDR3 in amino acids: CASSPPRVQGTYGYTF. The CDR3 region has the DNA TGTGCCAGTAGTCCCCCGAGGGTGCAGGGGACCTATGGCTACACCTTC. The full variable domain, in which reference TRBV19 and TRBJ1-2 provide the parts outside the CDR3, is DGGITQSPKYLFRKEGQNVTLSCEQNLNHDAMYWYRQDPGQGLRLIYYSQIVNDFQKGDIAEGYSVSREKKESFPLTVTSAQKNPTAFYLCASSPPRVQGTYGYTFGSGTRLTVV.

This clone was recorded many times. The chain combines TRBV19 with TRBJ1-1; D is undetermined. CDR3 length: 13 residues. V was cut by 4 bases and J by 5 bases, with 11 bases left in between. Per the germline V gene, CDR1 is LNHDA and CDR2 is SQIVND (reference sequence). The chain's CDR3 is CASSTQKETEAFF. Written as DNA, the CDR3 is TGTGCCAGTAGTACCCAAAAGGAGACTGAAGCTTTCTTT.

CDR3 DNA: TGTGCCAGCAGCTTCGGCACAGATACGCAGTATTTT. This encodes CASSFGTDTQYF. The chain links TRBV5-4 to TRBJ2-3; unclear D gene. The ends were cut back, 2 bases at V and 1 base at J, with 2 bases in the middle. Germline lookup yields CDR1 SGHNT and CDR2 YYREEE (reference sequence). CDR3 length equals 12 residues.

In the case of this clone: Germline is not matched at one junction end, which may reflect a read error. V and J are TRBV7-7 and TRBJ2-2; D uncertain. The CDR3 sequence is 14 residues long. The germline V gene encodes CDR1 SSHAT and CDR2 FNYEAQ (reference sequence). The CDR3 loop reads CASSLSTNTGELFF. Here the CDR3 DNA reads TGTGCTAGCAGCTTATCAACGAACACCGGGGAGCTGTTTTTT.

This rearrangement joins TRBV7-9 to TRBJ1-6, with D maybe TRBD1 (6 bases). The CDR3 has 14 amino acids. V gave up 4 bases and J gave up 10 bases, with 14 bases separating them. Germline CDR1 and CDR2: SEHNR and FQNEAQ (reference sequence). CDR3 amino acids: CASSSGDAGSPLHF. As DNA, the CDR3 is TGTGCCAGCAGCTCAGGGGATGCTGGGTCACCCCTCCACTTT.

The chain combines TRBV6-2 or TRBV6-3 with TRBJ1-2; perhaps TRBD1 as D (5 bases). Germline V lookup: CDR1 MNHEY, CDR2 SVGEGT. The germline V and J ends were trimmed by 6 bases and 0 bases, with 8 bases remaining between them. The CDR3 runs 13 residues. CDR3 loop: CASSLGANYGYTF. The CDR3 bases are TGTGCCAGCAGCTTAGGGGCTAACTATGGCTACACCTTC.

The chain combines TRBV19 with TRBJ2-5; 7 bases are shared with TRBD1. With 5 bases clipped from V and 5 bases from J, the junction kept 8 bases outside the gene matches. CDR1 is LNHDA and CDR2 is SQIVND in the germline V gene (reference sequence). The CDR3 covers 14 residues. CDR3 sequence (DNA): TGTGCCAGTAGTGCGACAGGGTCCGCGGAGACCCAGTACTTC. It codes for CASSATGSAETQYF.